This TCR beta chain was obtained from a study of T cell responses to AZD1222 COVID-19 vaccine. Study findings and constraints: Donors, mostly white British, included more females; clonal diversity was possibly underestimated.

Points on this clone: Its antigen is as yet unknown.

Trimming removed 3 bases from V and 1 base from J; junction bases left unmatched: 5. The V gene's germline CDR1 is SGHNT and CDR2 YENEEA. The CDR3 covers 15 residues. TCRdb's copy holds only in-frame clones and misses some; the assay was immunoSEQ multiplex PCR. This repertoire shows more than 110,000 clones, 70% to 90% found once; its top ten account for roughly 7.3%. Specimen: peripheral blood, collected on day 0 of AZD1222 vaccination. This sequence was found in an adult in good health. The chain has TRBV11-3 and TRBJ1-1, with 7 nucleotides matching TRBD1. CDR3 in amino acids: CASSLTGQSNTEAFF. CDR3 DNA sequence: TGTGCCAGCAGCTTGACGGGACAGTCGAACACTGAAGCTTTCTTT.